The rows below give T cell receptor beta chains drawn from one sample of a study of cytomegalovirus exposure and HLA in healthy donors. Clones were read by immunoSEQ multiplex PCR, and TCRdb kept only the in-frame ones, dropping some. Recorded for this sample: over 55,000 clones. Sequenced material: PBMCs. The receptors originated from a boy younger than 18 in good health and CMV-seronegative. Both conserved end residues are part of each CDR3. The D gene is left open where the match is weak. For some rows the clone size is stated as once, few or many, or as a class when expanded; others skip it.

j_call d_call clone_size v_call cdr3_nt cdr3_aa
TRBJ2-5 NA NA TRBV2 TGTGCCAGCAGTGAAGCGCCCGGGGAGACCCAGTACTTC CASSEAPGETQYF
TRBJ2-3 TRBD2 NA TRBV7-3 TGTGCCAGCAGCCTGTCCTCCGGGGGGGCGGCGCAGTATTTT CASSLSSGGAAQYF
TRBJ1-1 TRBD1 NA TRBV6-4 TGTGCCAGCAGTGACAGGGGGCGGACTGAAGCTTTCTTT CASSDRGRTEAFF
TRBJ2-5 TRBD1 NA TRBV6-5 TGTGCCATATCACAGGGGTTAGGAGAGACCCAGTACTTC CAISQGLGETQYF
TRBJ2-7 NA NA TRBV2 TGTGCCAGCAGTGCGACTGTCCTCTCCTACGAGCAGTACTTC CASSATVLSYEQYF
TRBJ2-6 NA NA TRBV4-3 TGCGCCAGCAGCCAAGACCCGGCAAGGGGTAACTCTGGGGCCAACGTCCTGACTTTC CASSQDPARGNSGANVLTF
TRBJ2-5 NA NA TRBV29-1 TGCAGCGTTGAAGGAATAACAGGTGTATACCAAGAGACCCAGTACTTC CSVEGITGVYQETQYF
TRBJ2-7 TRBD2 NA TRBV7-2 TGTGCCAGCAGCCGCCGACTAGCGGATAGCTCCTACGAGCAGTACTTC CASSRRLADSSYEQYF
TRBJ2-6 TRBD1 NA TRBV5-6 TGTGCCAGCAGCTCCGCGACAGGGGCCGGGGCCAACGTCCTGACTTTC CASSSATGAGANVLTF
TRBJ1-1 NA NA TRBV15 TGTGCCACCAGCAGAGCTCCGCCTTTAGTGGACACTGAAGCTTTCTTT CATSRAPPLVDTEAFF
TRBJ2-7 NA large TRBV16 TGTGCCAGCGGGACATCGACCTACGAGCAGTACTTC CASGTSTYEQYF
TRBJ2-1 TRBD2 NA TRBV25-1 TGTGCCAGCAGTCCTACGGGACTAGCGGGAAGAAATGAGCAGTTCTTC CASSPTGLAGRNEQFF
TRBJ1-1 NA NA TRBV7-2 TGTGCCAGCAGCCAAAGGAGGGGATGGAACACTGAAGCTTTCTTT CASSQRRGWNTEAFF
TRBJ2-1 NA medium-sized TRBV6-6 TGTGCCAGCAGCCAGGGGCTCAATGAGCAGTTCTTC CASSQGLNEQFF
TRBJ2-3 NA NA TRBV5-1 TGCGCCAGCATGAGGGGGACGCTCACAGATACGCAGTATTTT CASMRGTLTDTQYF
TRBJ2-3 NA NA TRBV5-6 TGTGCCAGCAGCCCCACGGCGGGGCCCACAGATACGCAGTATTTT CASSPTAGPTDTQYF
TRBJ2-1 NA NA TRBV5-4 TGTGCCAGCAGCTTGGGCGGCAATGAGCAGTTCTTC CASSLGGNEQFF
TRBJ1-2 NA NA TRBV5-5 TGTGCCAGCAGCTTGGCCGGAGATTTCTATGGCTACACCTTC CASSLAGDFYGYTF
TRBJ1-3 TRBD1 NA TRBV18 TGTGCCAGCTCAGAACGACAGGGTGGAAACACCATATATTTT CASSERQGGNTIYF
TRBJ1-1 NA NA TRBV10-2 TGCGCCAGCAGTGTGGCGGCCACTGAAGCTTTCTTT CASSVAATEAFF
TRBJ1-4 NA NA TRBV2 TGTGCCAGCTCTAGAAGCAGGGGAGAGAATGAAAAACTGTTTTTT CASSRSRGENEKLFF
TRBJ1-1 NA NA TRBV7-6 TGTGCCAGCAGCTTAGCTCGGGGTGGCACTGAAGCTTTCTTT CASSLARGGTEAFF
TRBJ2-5 NA NA TRBV5-4 TGTGCCAGCAGCGGGAGGGGGGAGACCCAGTACTTC CASSGRGETQYF
TRBJ1-1 NA NA TRBV27 TGTGCCAGCAGCCCCGAGGACAGAGACACTGAAGCTTTCTTT CASSPEDRDTEAFF
TRBJ1-1 NA NA TRBV10-1 TGCGCCAGCAGTGAGTCGTCACAGATGGCTTTCTTT CASSESSQMAFF
TRBJ2-7 NA NA TRBV5-1 TGCGCCAGCAGTCGAGACAGTCTGAGCGCCTACGAGCAGTACTTC CASSRDSLSAYEQYF
TRBJ1-2 TRBD1 NA TRBV6-4 TGTGCCAGCAGTAGCACAGGGGATAACTATGGCTACACCTTC CASSSTGDNYGYTF
TRBJ1-5 NA NA TRBV6-1 TGTGCCAGCAGTGAATCGTCTCCGAATCAGCCCCAGCATTTT CASSESSPNQPQHF
TRBJ2-3 TRBD2 NA TRBV19 TGTGCCAGTAGTATGAGGCGGGGGGGGGCAGATACGCAGTATTTT CASSMRRGGADTQYF
TRBJ2-3 TRBD1 NA TRBV5-1 TGCGCCAGCAGTTCCTCGGGACAGGGGGCCTCAGATACGCAGTATTTT CASSSSGQGASDTQYF
TRBJ1-6 NA NA TRBV30 TGTGCCTGGAGTGTAGGGGGCTCCTATAATTCACCCCTCCACTTT CAWSVGGSYNSPLHF
TRBJ1-2 TRBD1 NA TRBV6-5 TGTGCCAGCAGTACCCCGACAGGGGTGCATGGCTACACCTTC CASSTPTGVHGYTF
TRBJ2-5 NA NA TRBV2 TGTGCCAGCATTAATCCGGGGGAAAAGACCCAGTACTTC CASINPGEKTQYF
TRBJ2-7 TRBD2 NA TRBV7-3 TGTGCCAGCAGCGAGAATAGCGGGGTTACCTACGAGCAGTACTTC CASSENSGVTYEQYF
TRBJ2-2 TRBD2 NA TRBV5-8 TGTGCCAGCAGTTCTACCGGGACTAGCGGGAACACCGGGGAGCTGTTTTTT CASSSTGTSGNTGELFF
TRBJ1-5 NA NA TRBV6-1 TGTGCCAGCAGAATGACACCGGAGGCGCCCCAGCATTTT CASRMTPEAPQHF
TRBJ2-5 NA NA TRBV15 TGTGCCACCAGCAGAGAGGGGCTAGGGGAGACCCAGTACTTC CATSREGLGETQYF
TRBJ2-3 NA NA TRBV20-1 TGCAGTGCTCCTGCCCCGGGTACGCAGTATTTT CSAPAPGTQYF